This T cell receptor (beta chain) is from a study of CD8 T cells in ankylosing spondylitis. Study results and caveats: Disease-linked clones reportedly showed significant enrichment in matched ankylosing spondylitis synovial fluid. Among TCR beta sequences, a motif of fewer than 10 highly homologous variants appeared characteristic of ankylosing spondylitis blood.

TCRdb re-called the 5' RACE reads with MiXCR, one entry per CDR3 protein. The sample consists of around 890,000 distinct CDR3 sequences, 12% of them appearing once. A remark on this clonotype: Its cognate antigen is unknown.

Input material: blood, either unsorted or a sorted T cell fraction (not recorded which). The sequence came from a male donor with ankylosing spondylitis.

The CDR3 DNA is TGTGCCAGCAGCCCAACCCCTACAGACTATGGCTACACCTTC. Residues: CASSPTPTDYGYTF. The chain has TRBV5-5 and TRBJ1-2; D gene unclear. The germline V gene has CDR1 SGHKS and CDR2 YYEKEE (reference sequence). Between the trimmed V and J ends, which lost 4 bases and 3 bases, there was a span of 13 bases. CDR3 length: 14 residues.